This entry features one TCR beta chain sequence. Using immunoSEQ multiplex PCR, the repertoire was profiled, and TCRdb retains in-frame clones only, with some absent. The repertoire holds about 1.4 million clones, approximately 97% seen once, with approximately 1.2% in the top ten. The study drew its donors from healthy HIV-negative adults without recent acute infections or vaccinations. This sample is drawn from a study of shared clonotypes between healthy human individuals. Study at large: Donor ages ranged 18 to 49 years: two women, a few men.

This TCR came from a young man in good health. Sample: naive CD4+ T cells sorted from blood. Indicated subset: CD45RA+ positively selected.

CDR3 sequence: CASSFLLHFNEQFF. The CDR3 coding sequence is TGTGCCAGCAGCTTCCTTCTGCATTTCAATGAGCAGTTCTTC. The chain uses TRBV7-2 and TRBJ2-1; unclear D gene. Germline V gene lookup returns CDR1 SGHTA and CDR2 FQGNSA. The length of the CDR3 is 14 residues. Trimming shortened V by 3 bases and J by 6 bases, and 12 bases separated the two germline ends.